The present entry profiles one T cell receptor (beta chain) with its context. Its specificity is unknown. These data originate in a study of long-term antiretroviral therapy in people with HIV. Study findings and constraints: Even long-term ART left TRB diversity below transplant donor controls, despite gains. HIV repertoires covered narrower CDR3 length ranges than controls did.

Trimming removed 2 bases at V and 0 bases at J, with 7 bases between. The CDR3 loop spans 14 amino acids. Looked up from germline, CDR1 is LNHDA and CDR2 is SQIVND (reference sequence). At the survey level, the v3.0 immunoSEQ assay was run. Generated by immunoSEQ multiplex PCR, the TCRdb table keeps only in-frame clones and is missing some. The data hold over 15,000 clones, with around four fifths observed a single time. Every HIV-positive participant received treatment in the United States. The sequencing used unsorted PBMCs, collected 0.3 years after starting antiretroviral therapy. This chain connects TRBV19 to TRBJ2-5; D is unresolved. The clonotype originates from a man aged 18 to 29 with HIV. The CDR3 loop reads CASSILRDQETQYF. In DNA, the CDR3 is TGTGCCAGTAGTATACTACGGGACCAAGAGACCCAGTACTTC.